These 29 T cell receptor beta chains originate from one sample sequenced in a study of T cells after posttransplantation cyclophosphamide. Assay used: immunoSEQ multiplex PCR; TCRdb lists only in-frame clones, some missing. Sampling found about 40,000 clones, none seen once. The sample comprised PBMCs. These TCRs come from a woman aged 50 to 60 in good health and a related stem cell transplant donor.

This clone has ten or more counts. The chain combines TRBV7-3 with TRBJ2-7, with a tentative D call TRBD2 (5 bases). Trimming shortened V by 1 base and J by 3 bases, and 10 bases separated the two germline ends. Germline loops: CDR1 SGHTA, CDR2 FQGTGA. This CDR3 spans 14 amino acids. CDR3 loop: CASSLNHGGYEQYF. The CDR3 DNA follows: TGTGCCAGCAGCTTAAACCATGGAGGCTACGAGCAGTACTTC.

This clone was detected many times. The J gene is TRBJ2-2, the V gene TRBV19; a weak D match, TRBD2 (5 bases). The CDR3 runs 15 residues. V dropped 5 bases and J dropped 0 bases, with 10 bases sitting between them. The germline gives CDR1 LNHDA, CDR2 SQIVND (reference sequence). The CDR3 region is CASSVRAPNTGELFF. CDR3 bases: TGTGCCAGTAGTGTGAGGGCCCCGAACACCGGGGAGCTGTTTTTT.

This clone was seen ten or more times. V and J are TRBV18 and TRBJ1-2; the D gene is possibly TRBD1 (6 bases). This CDR3 spans 13 amino acids. Germline V gene sequence: CDR1 KGHSH, CDR2 LQKENI. V was trimmed by 3 bases and J by 7 bases, leaving 12 bases between them. This chain's CDR3 is CASSPPGGGGYTF. CDR3 DNA: TGTGCCAGCTCACCGCCGGGGGGCGGTGGCTACACCTTC. The complete variable domain, with remaining parts taken from reference TRBV18 and TRBJ1-2, reads NAGVMQNPRHLVRRRGQEARLRCSPMKGHSHVYWYRQLPEEGLKFMVYLQKENIIDESGMPKERFSAEFPKEGPSILRIQQVVRGDSAAYFCASSPPGGGGYTFGSGTRLTVV.

Ten or more counts support this clone. This rearrangement joins TRBV5-1 to TRBJ1-6; D possibly corresponds to TRBD1 (6 bases). The V gene lost 4 bases and the J gene lost 0 bases, with 11 bases spanning the gap. The CDR3 length is 16 residues. Germline V gives CDR1 SGHRS, CDR2 YFSETQ. This CDR3 reads CASSRQVSSYNSPLHF. As DNA, the CDR3 is TGCGCCAGCAGCCGACAGGTTTCCTCCTATAATTCACCCCTCCACTTT.

This clone was seen at least ten times. V usage is TRBV6-1 and J usage is TRBJ2-4, with 9 nucleotides matching TRBD1. Per the germline V gene, CDR1 is MNHNS and CDR2 is SASEGT. The length of the CDR3 is 15 residues. Unmatched junction bases numbered 5, after V lost 6 bases and J lost 2 bases. The CDR3 DNA reads TGTGCCAGCAGACAGGGGGCGGTGTCCAAAAACATTCAGTACTTC. Residues: CASRQGAVSKNIQYF.

This clone occurred many times. The chain employs TRBV28 and TRBJ1-2; D is possibly TRBD1 (6 bases). Trimming took off 4 bases at V and 5 bases at J, with 14 bases between the two ends. From germline, CDR1 is MDHEN and CDR2 SYDVKM. This CDR3 spans 14 amino acids. The DNA for the CDR3 is TGTGCCAGCAGTTCCCCCGGACAGAAATATGGCTACACCTTC. Translating gives CASSSPGQKYGYTF.

This clone came up many times. The chain links TRBV19 to TRBJ1-1, with D perhaps matching TRBD1 (5 bases). V was shortened by 3 bases and J by 5 bases, with 13 bases between the two germline ends. The CDR3 totals 14 residues. Germline V lookup: CDR1 LNHDA, CDR2 SQIVND (reference sequence). CDR3 coding DNA: TGTGCCAGTAGTATTGGGCGGGAGGGGACTGAAGCTTTCTTT. It specifies CASSIGREGTEAFF.

This clone was picked up many times. V and J are TRBV6-4 and TRBJ1-1; D gene unclear. Germline V gene data show CDR1 as MRHNA and CDR2 as SNTAGT. The CDR3 covers 13 residues. Trimming removed 5 bases from V and 0 bases from J, with 7 bases in between. The CDR3 here is CASSQEVNTEAFF. Written as DNA, the CDR3 is TGTGCCAGCAGTCAGGAGGTGAACACTGAAGCTTTCTTT.

This clone was counted ten times or more. The genes are TRBV5-6 and TRBJ1-2; D is unclear. From germline, CDR1 is SGHDT and CDR2 YYEEEE. This CDR3 has 13 amino acids. V shed 9 bases and J shed 5 bases, with 17 bases lying between them. In DNA form, the CDR3 reads TGTGCCACCGGAACATGGGCGGGGTATGGCTACACCTTC. Translation gives CATGTWAGYGYTF.

This clone was seen ten or more times. The chain joins TRBV6-5 to TRBJ2-7; tentative D call: TRBD1 (6 bases). CDR3 size: 16 residues. V was clipped by 4 bases and J by 1 base, with 17 bases between them. CDR1 and CDR2 from the germline V gene are MNHEY and SVGAGI. CDR3 residues: CASSLSRGRVSYEQYF. The CDR3, as DNA: TGTGCCAGCAGTTTGTCCAGGGGCAGGGTGTCCTACGAGCAGTACTTC.

This clone was detected many times. The gene calls are TRBV18 and TRBJ2-7, with D perhaps TRBD2 (6 bases). Germline V gives CDR1 KGHSH, CDR2 LQKENI. There are 16 residues in the CDR3. V lost 3 bases and J 0 bases, leaving 15 bases between the germline ends. The CDR3 DNA sequence: TGTGCCAGCTCACCCCGAGCGGGTTCACACTCCTACGAGCAGTACTTC. This sequence encodes CASSPRAGSHSYEQYF.

In this sample, this clone turned up many times. This chain's CDR3 is CASRPETGNTEAFF. Written as DNA, the CDR3 is TGTGCCAGCAGGCCGGAGACAGGGAACACTGAAGCTTTCTTT. This chain joins TRBV2 and TRBJ1-1; TRBD1 is a possible D gene (6 bases). Trimming removed 6 bases from V and 1 base from J, with 12 bases in between. The germline V gene encodes CDR1 SNHLY and CDR2 FYNNEI. The CDR3 contains 14 residues.

This clone was seen many times. The gene calls are TRBV21-1 and TRBJ1-6; the DNA was not used to check the table's D call, TRBD1. TRBV21-1 constitutes a pseudogene. The CDR3 sequence is 16 residues long. The CDR3 DNA sequence: TGTGCCAGCAGCAAAGCGGGGCAGATCTATAATTCACCCCTCCACTTT. It codes for CASSKAGQIYNSPLHF.

Many counts were recorded for this clone. This chain connects TRBV6-1 to TRBJ1-1, with D perhaps TRBD1 (5 bases). The V gene's germline CDR1 is MNHNS and CDR2 SASEGT. The CDR3 length is 14 residues. Trimming took 3 bases from V and 2 from J, leaving 10 bases between them. The CDR3 here is CASSEWGGNTEAFF. In nucleotides, the CDR3 is TGTGCCAGCAGTGAGTGGGGCGGCAACACTGAAGCTTTCTTT.

This clone came up many times. V gene TRBV28 combines with J gene TRBJ1-3, with TRBD1 matching over 9 bases. V dropped 11 bases and J dropped 3; count of bases not matched to a gene: 5. Germline CDR1 is MDHEN and CDR2 is SYDVKM. The CDR3 sequence is 13 residues long. The CDR3 DNA reads as TGTGCCGGTACAGGGGGCTTTGGAAACACCATATATTTT. Protein product: CAGTGGFGNTIYF. The whole variable domain, filled in from reference TRBV28 and TRBJ1-3, reads DVKVTQSSRYLVKRTGEKVFLECVQDMDHENMFWYRQDPGLGLRLIYFSYDVKMKEKGDIPEGYSVSREKKERFSLILESASTNQTSMYLCAGTGGFGNTIYFGEGSWLTVV.

This clone was counted at least ten times. This chain joins TRBV7-2 and TRBJ2-3, with TRBD2 matching over 9 bases. In germline, CDR1 is SGHTA, CDR2 FQGNSA. The V segment lost 3 bases and the J segment 4 bases; nucleotides outside the gene matches: 11. The CDR3 has 17 amino acids. Here the CDR3 reads CASSFLRAGGRADTQYF. CDR3 nucleotides: TGTGCCAGCAGCTTCCTTAGAGCGGGGGGTCGGGCAGATACGCAGTATTTT.

This clone was recorded many times. The gene calls are TRBV6-5 and TRBJ1-5; D is uncertain. V gave up 4 bases and J gave up 0 bases, with 13 bases separating them. Looked up from germline, CDR1 is MNHEY and CDR2 is SVGAGI. The CDR3 covers 16 residues. The CDR3 reads CASSSSAVISNQPQHF. The CDR3 coding sequence is TGTGCCAGCAGTTCCTCAGCGGTTATTAGCAATCAGCCCCAGCATTTT.

This clone has at least ten counts. J is TRBJ2-7 and V is TRBV4-2; 10 bases fit TRBD1. Looked up from germline, CDR1 is LGHNA and CDR2 is YNFKEQ. There are 16 residues in the CDR3. The junction had 9 bases not matched to a gene; V was cut back by 1 base and J by 6 bases. The CDR3 coding sequence is TGTGCCAGCAGCCAAGGACCCGGGACAGGGGCAACCGAGCAGTACTTC. Protein sequence: CASSQGPGTGATEQYF.

This clone came up a few times. This chain connects TRBV25-1 to TRBJ2-1; D possibly corresponds to TRBD1 (6 bases). The CDR3 runs 15 residues. The V gene lost 0 bases and the J gene lost 1 base, with 7 bases spanning the gap. Germline CDR1 and CDR2: MGHDK and SYGVNS. CDR3 loop: CASSEYRGSYNEQFF. The DNA for the CDR3 is TGTGCCAGCAGTGAATATAGGGGGTCCTACAATGAGCAGTTCTTC.

This clone has ten or more counts. The genes are TRBV5-3 and TRBJ1-1; tentatively, D is TRBD1 (5 bases). TRBV5-3 carries the ORF label, with uncertain function. This CDR3 is built from 15 residues. Trimming left V 4 bases short and J 1 base short, with 14 bases between. CDR3 nucleotides: TGTGCCAGAAGCCCTCCGAAGGGGCCGAACACTGAAGCTTTCTTT. Translated, it gives CARSPPKGPNTEAFF.

This clone was counted ten times or more. The chain uses TRBV19 and TRBJ1-1; possible D gene TRBD1, 6 bases. V was clipped by 6 bases and J by 2 bases, with 22 bases between them. CDR1 LNHDA and CDR2 SQIVND come from the germline V gene (reference sequence). The CDR3 has 17 amino acids. The CDR3 DNA is TGTGCCAGTAGGGCGAGGAGTGGCAGGGACATCAACACTGAAGCTTTCTTT. Amino acid sequence: CASRARSGRDINTEAFF.

The sample holds many counts of this clone. For the CDR3, the DNA is TGTGCCAGCTCACCACGGGGACAGGGCCATCAGCCCCAGCATTTT. This sequence encodes CASSPRGQGHQPQHF. The chain joins TRBV18 to TRBJ1-5, with 9 nucleotides matching TRBD1. The CDR3 consists of 15 residues. The ends lost 1 base at V and 5 bases at J; junction bases unmatched: 3. The V gene's germline CDR1 is KGHSH and CDR2 LQKENI.

The sample holds many counts of this clone. This chain uses TRBV15 with TRBJ2-5; 8 nucleotides agree with TRBD1. Germline CDR1 LNHNV, CDR2 YYDKDF (reference sequence). The CDR3 length is 17 residues. V dropped 5 bases and J dropped 4; count of bases not matched to a gene: 15. The CDR3 sequence: CATSPDAPGRGRETQYF. As DNA, the CDR3 is TGTGCCACCAGCCCAGATGCCCCCGGCAGGGGGCGAGAGACCCAGTACTTC.

This clone was seen only a few times. This chain links TRBV6-5 with TRBJ1-4; D gene unclear. This CDR3 contains 14 residues. Trimming left V 8 bases short and J 8 bases short, with 18 bases between. Germline CDR1 is MNHEY and CDR2 is SVGAGI. CDR3 nucleotide sequence: TGTGCCAGCGGTACGGAGACCCCTGGAGAAAAACTGTTTTTT. This translates into CASGTETPGEKLFF.

This clone has a count of ten or more. The chain joins TRBV12-5 to TRBJ1-2, with D maybe TRBD1 (5 bases). The CDR3 has 13 residues. From germline, CDR1 is LGHNT and CDR2 FRNRAP. The V end was cut by 6 bases, the J end by 3 bases, with 11 bases between. The CDR3 DNA reads as TGTGCTAGTGGCCAGGACATTTACTATGGCTACACCTTC. Its translation: CASGQDIYYGYTF.

This clone was seen ten or more times. The V and J genes are TRBV4-3 and TRBJ1-2; TRBD1 aligns across 7 bases. V shed 4 bases and J 4 bases; nucleotides not matched to a gene: 15. The CDR3 loop spans 17 amino acids. Germline V CDR1 and CDR2: LGHNA, YSLEER. CDR3 in amino acids: CASSPPWATGTFYGYTF. CDR3 coding DNA: TGCGCCAGCAGCCCGCCTTGGGCGACAGGGACATTCTATGGCTACACCTTC.

This clone was counted ten times or more. The rearrangement links TRBV19 to TRBJ1-2; 7 bases align to TRBD1. V dropped 9 bases and J dropped 6; count of bases not matched to a gene: 10. Germline V gene sequence: CDR1 LNHDA, CDR2 SQIVND (reference sequence). The CDR3 contains 13 residues. CDR3 loop: CASKTTGIDGYTF. The DNA of the CDR3 is TGTGCCAGCAAGACGACAGGGATTGATGGCTACACCTTC.

This clone was recorded many times. The chain combines TRBV7-2 with TRBJ2-3, with D perhaps TRBD1 (6 bases). CDR3 length: 14 residues. Germline V gene lookup returns CDR1 SGHTA and CDR2 FQGNSA. Trimming took 4 bases from V and 2 from J, leaving 10 bases between them. The CDR3 is CASSSYRDTDTQYF. CDR3 DNA sequence: TGTGCCAGCAGCTCCTACAGGGACACAGATACGCAGTATTTT.

This clone has a count of ten or more. The gene calls are TRBV30 and TRBJ2-6, with D tentatively TRBD1 (6 bases). Between the trimmed V and J ends, which lost 7 bases and 0 bases, there was a span of 16 bases. The CDR3 is made up of 16 amino acids. In germline, CDR1 is GTSNPN, CDR2 SVGIG (reference sequence). CDR3 in amino acids: CASSQGWSSGANVLTF. The CDR3, as DNA: TGTGCCTCCAGTCAGGGGTGGAGCTCTGGGGCCAACGTCCTGACTTTC.